A selection of T cell receptor beta chains follows, all from one sample in a study of graft-versus-host responses after intestinal transplantation. Antigens for these TCRs are unknown. Libraries were prepared by immunoSEQ multiplex PCR; TCRdb keeps only in-frame clonotypes and omits some of them. Here the sample spans some 41,000 clones, 85% to 95% being singletons. This specimen was unstimulated CD8+ T cells sorted from spleen or lymph node cells, taken before transplant. All receptors come from a human donor who was the organ donor for an intestinal transplant. Both conserved end residues are part of each CDR3. The D gene is left open where the match is weak. The listing skips clone size in some rows; elsewhere it reads once, few, many or a size class.

TGTGCCAGCAGCCGGCTCTCAGGGGGCCACGAGCAGTACTTC	CASSRLSGGHEQYF	TRBV7-6	TRBJ2-7	NA	TRBD1	14
TGTGCCAGCAGTTCCCACGGGGCAGGCCAGAGATACGAGCAGTACTTC	CASSSHGAGQRYEQYF	TRBV7-9	TRBJ2-7	few	NA	16
TGTGCCAGCAGCGTGGCCCCCAAGGGGGGGGCCTTTAAATTAGAGACCCAGTACTTC	CASSVAPKGGAFKLETQYF	TRBV9	TRBJ2-5	NA	NA	19
TGCGCCAGCAGCCAACCCCACCCGAGCCGTGGACTAGCGGGGGGCACAGATACGCAGTATTTT	CASSQPHPSRGLAGGTDTQYF	TRBV4-1	TRBJ2-3	once	TRBD2	21
TGTGCCAGCAGTGGTAGCAATCAGCCCCAGCATTTT	CASSGSNQPQHF	TRBV27	TRBJ1-5	NA	NA	12
TGTGCCAGCAGCTCCAATAGCGGGGGGTCAGAAGAGACCCAGTACTTC	CASSSNSGGSEETQYF	TRBV7-9	TRBJ2-5	NA	TRBD2	16
TGCGCCAGCAGCCAAGGCCGGCCGCAGGGACGGACCGGGGAGCTGTTTTTT	CASSQGRPQGRTGELFF	TRBV4-3	TRBJ2-2	NA	NA	17
TGTGCCAGTAGTGAACAGGGGGTAGGGCATCAGCCCCAGCATTTT	CASSEQGVGHQPQHF	TRBV19	TRBJ1-5	NA	TRBD1	15
TGCGCCAGCAGCCCAAACAGGGTTCCCCAGCCCCAGCATTTT	CASSPNRVPQPQHF	TRBV4-1	TRBJ1-5	NA	NA	14
TGTGCCAGCAAACACCGGGACTACACCGGGGAGCTGTTTTTT	CASKHRDYTGELFF	TRBV27	TRBJ2-2	NA	NA	14
TGTGCCAGTAGTTTCGGGACAGAAAGCTCCTACGAGCAGTACTTC	CASSFGTESSYEQYF	TRBV19	TRBJ2-7	NA	TRBD1	15
TGCGCCAGCAGTGACTCAGGGGGTGTACAAGAGACCCAGTACTTC	CASSDSGGVQETQYF	TRBV10-2	TRBJ2-5	NA	TRBD1	15
TGTGCCAGTAGCGGGGGGGATAATGAGCAGTTCTTC	CASSGGDNEQFF	TRBV10-3	TRBJ2-1	NA	TRBD2	12
TGTGCCAGCAGCGTAGAACTCCAAGAGACCCAGTACTTC	CASSVELQETQYF	TRBV7-9	TRBJ2-5	NA	NA	13
TGTGCCAGCAGTTTCCCGGGACAGGGAACAACCTACAATGAGCAGTTCTTC	CASSFPGQGTTYNEQFF	TRBV25-1	TRBJ2-1	NA	TRBD1	17
TGTGCCAGCAGAAGCCGGGGTCCCTTGTACGAGCAGTACTTC	CASRSRGPLYEQYF	TRBV2	TRBJ2-7	NA	NA	14
TGTGCCAGCAGTTCCCGGGTTTCTAACCAGTATTTT	CASSSRVSNQYF	TRBV27	TRBJ2-3	NA	NA	12
TGTGCCAGCAGCTTGGCGCAGGGTCACGAGCAGTTCTTC	CASSLAQGHEQFF	TRBV5-6	TRBJ2-1	NA	NA	13
TGCAGCGTTCGGGATACTAACTATGGCTACACCTTC	CSVRDTNYGYTF	TRBV29-1	TRBJ1-2	NA	NA	12
TGTGCCAGCCAGGGGGATGAGCAGTACTTC	CASQGDEQYF	TRBV19	TRBJ2-7	once	TRBD1	10
TGTGCCATCAGTGCCCGGGACTTTGTCCGAATACAGTACTTC	CAISARDFVRIQYF	TRBV10-3	TRBJ2-7	NA	NA	14
TGTGCCCGCAGCGGCACGATATTGGAGCGGGGGGGAGGAGAGACCCAGTACTTC	CARSGTILERGGGETQYF	TRBV9	TRBJ2-5	NA	TRBD2	18
TGTGCCAGCAGCTGGGTGGGGGGGAGCGATGAGCAGTTCTTC	CASSWVGGSDEQFF	TRBV7-9	TRBJ2-1	NA	TRBD2	14
TGCGCCAGCAGCCAAGAGACAGGGAACACCGGGGAGCTGTTTTTT	CASSQETGNTGELFF	TRBV4-3	TRBJ2-2	NA	NA	15
TGCAGCGTAATCACGGGGGGGGGCTTCGGCACAGATACGCAGTATTTT	CSVITGGGFGTDTQYF	TRBV29-1	TRBJ2-3	NA	TRBD2	16
TGTGCCAGCAGCTACACTAGCGGGGGGCTGTCAGATACGCAGTATTTT	CASSYTSGGLSDTQYF	TRBV13	TRBJ2-3	NA	TRBD2	16
TGTGCCAGCAGACGGACTAGCAGATGGGATGAGCAGTTCTTC	CASRRTSRWDEQFF	TRBV13	TRBJ2-1	once	TRBD2	14
TGCGCCAGCAGCCAAATACAGGGGGCGCCTTCACCCCTCCACTTT	CASSQIQGAPSPLHF	TRBV4-1	TRBJ1-6	NA	TRBD1	15
TGTGCCAGTAGTATTTTTGGAAATGAGCAGTTCTTC	CASSIFGNEQFF	TRBV19	TRBJ2-1	NA	NA	12
TGCAGTGCGGCAAGCTCCTACGAGCAGTACTTC	CSAASSYEQYF	TRBV20-1	TRBJ2-7	NA	NA	11
TGTGCCTGGAGCGAGGCAGGGACCTATGGCTACACCTTC	CAWSEAGTYGYTF	TRBV30	TRBJ1-2	NA	NA	13
TGCGCCAGCAGCCAAGATGCAGGAATGAACACTGAAGCTTTCTTT	CASSQDAGMNTEAFF	TRBV4-3	TRBJ1-1	NA	NA	15
TGTGCCAGCAGCCATCCGGCCCCGGGCGAGCAGTACTTC	CASSHPAPGEQYF	TRBV14	TRBJ2-7	NA	NA	13
TGTGCCAGCAGTTACCCCGGGAACTACGAGCAGTACTTC	CASSYPGNYEQYF	TRBV6-5	TRBJ2-7	NA	NA	13
TGTGCCAGCAGCCTCGGACTAGCGAGGGTCTACGAGCAGTACTTC	CASSLGLARVYEQYF	TRBV2	TRBJ2-7	once	TRBD2	15
TGCGCCAGCAGCCAAGCTCTCAGAACTAGCGGGGACACCGGGGAGCTGTTTTTT	CASSQALRTSGDTGELFF	TRBV4-3	TRBJ2-2	NA	TRBD2	18
TGTGCCAGTAGTCCACAGGGGGCGGCGAACTATGGCTACACCTTC	CASSPQGAANYGYTF	TRBV19	TRBJ1-2	NA	TRBD1	15
TGTGCCAGCAGTTTGTTCACTAGCGGGGGCCGGAGCTCCTACAATGAGCAGTTCTTC	CASSLFTSGGRSSYNEQFF	TRBV27	TRBJ2-1	NA	TRBD2	19
TGTGCCAGCAGCTTAACACTCGAAGAACCGGCAACTAATGAAAAACTGTTTTTT	CASSLTLEEPATNEKLFF	TRBV7-8	TRBJ1-4	once	NA	18
TGTGCCAGCAGCGACCTAGCGGGGGGGCCTCCCTACGAGCAGTACTTC	CASSDLAGGPPYEQYF	TRBV7-9	TRBJ2-7	NA	TRBD2	16
TGCGCCAGCAGCTTGGCCCGGGGGCGCGTCGAGACCCAGTACTTC	CASSLARGRVETQYF	TRBV5-1	TRBJ2-5	NA	NA	15
TGTGCCAGCAGGGACAGGGGTTTCTCCTATAATTCACCCCTCCACTTT	CASRDRGFSYNSPLHF	TRBV2	TRBJ1-6	NA	TRBD1	16
TGTGCCAGCTCACCCCGATTCCGCCTTAGGTATGGCTACACCTTC	CASSPRFRLRYGYTF	TRBV18	TRBJ1-2	NA	NA	15
TGTGCCAGCAGTTTATGGACAGGGTCCCACGAGCAGTACTTC	CASSLWTGSHEQYF	TRBV27	TRBJ2-7	NA	TRBD1	14
TGTGCCAGCAGCCAAGCTGACCTGGACCCGCCCGGACGGGAGACCCAGTACTTC	CASSQADLDPPGRETQYF	TRBV4-2	TRBJ2-5	NA	NA	18